The TCR beta chain described here comes from a study of cytomegalovirus exposure and HLA in healthy donors listed by TCRdb under 2017. Broadly, across the study: An earlier analysis of 587 of the donors reported 250 to 350 Gb of sequence data and 90 million to 120 million unique TCR beta sequences obtained from about 180 million T cells. Of the roughly 410 genotyped donors, 65% to 90% were placed in the genetic ancestry cluster associated with self-reported Caucasian donors. A later genetic analysis took genome-wide SNP genotypes for about 60% of the roughly 670 donors and used that subset as a discovery cohort. About 280 gigabases of sequencing data and tens of millions of unique TCR sequences were included in an early release covering under 650 HLA-typed donors. High-throughput TCR immunosequencing, statistical association of individual TCRs with disease status, and machine learning were combined to predict cytomegalovirus infection status. A later analysis re-examined previously published TCR beta repertoires from about 670 donors and added high-resolution HLA genotyping to investigate patterns of TCR occurrence. Roughly 5 DR-DQ haplotypes were treated as single units for association and clustering because of strong linkage in the cohort. Using immunosequencing, the study profiled T cell repertoires from fewer than 700 subjects and related those repertoires to cytomegalovirus serostatus. A separate validation cohort of about 110 different subjects was used in addition to the 666-subject first cohort. An earlier analysis of several hundred of the donors used high-throughput TCR beta sequencing to judge whether each TCR beta V gene segment behaved as functional or pseudogenic. On average, around 200,000 unique TCR beta nucleotide sequences were sequenced per donor among some 420 genotyped donors of the cohort, with roughly 18% of those sequences being non-productive. The study aimed to test whether cataloging public T cell receptors could reveal signatures of past pathogen exposure. Typing coverage differed by locus: A, B, C, DRB1 and DQB1 were typed in roughly 620-630 donors, DQA1 in 500 to 550, DPA1 in some 570, and DPB1 in approximately 450. All discovery cohort repertoires had been generated on a single sequencing platform. HLA typing included class I and class II loci at four-digit resolution. Alongside the repertoire data, information on donor age, sex, ethnicity and CMV serostatus was compiled. Rather than drawing on any new phenotypic data, the later analysis identified candidate immune exposures from TCR beta sequences and the way those sequences occurred across donors. The paper's findings and limits, for the study overall: Across donors, most TCR sequences were observed very rarely, whereas some public TCRs were present in many individuals. In vitro tests confirmed that three of the cytomegalovirus-associated TCR beta chains recognize cytomegalovirus antigens. The authors suggested that the approach could potentially be extended to other disease states and immunological phenotypes. Linkage disequilibrium might explain the correlated functional status among segregating V segments, but an unknown experimental factor could not be ruled out. HLA typing was unavailable for some donors at each locus, so association tests used only the typed subset. A later analysis reported that several top co-occurrence clusters appeared linked to parvovirus B19, influenza, CMV and Epstein-Barr virus. Sequencing depth was assumed to be roughly uniform across donors in the presence/absence analyses, though that assumption may not hold. The 87-base-pair reads could not distinguish some IMGT-functional V segments, including TRBV6-2 and TRBV6-3, so those segments were excluded. The classifier was reported to diagnose cytomegalovirus status with high specificity and sensitivity in both the original cohort and the validation cohort. Most CMV-associated TCR beta chains appeared to be HLA-restricted in a later analysis, and the HLA associations seemed to be driven largely by CMV exposure. A later analysis found that HLA-associated TCR beta chains were more clonally expanded and had lower generation probabilities than equally common non-associated chains. A later analysis found that TCR association rates varied across HLA loci, with DRB1 alleles showing the most associated TCRs and HLA-C alleles the fewest. A later genetic analysis associated a missense DCLRE1C variant with V-gene and J-gene trimming of TCR beta chains, and an independent cohort replicated the association. A further reported finding was that TCR beta sequences accurately predicted the HLA-A and HLA-B alleles for most subjects in the first cohort. Around 16 rarely observed V segments, including chromosome 9 orphons, were excluded from the earlier analysis of some 590 of the donors because counts were too low. Broadly in line with IMGT annotations, most TCR beta V segments showed up in productive rearrangements about 87% or about 30% of the time in an earlier analysis of several hundred of the donors. The sequencing pipeline was judged likely to have produced a cluster of highly shared sequence variants as a technical artifact. Assigning TCR associations to individual alleles was difficult when HLA alleles, especially DR and DQ, strongly co-occurred. A total of fewer than 200 TCR beta chains were listed by the study as associated with cytomegalovirus. In a later genetic analysis, fewer N-insertions in productive TCRs were reported among donors in an Asian-associated ancestry cluster than the roughly 700-donor mean. The cohort was sequenced for TCR beta chains only, and without alpha or paired-chain data the features that could be detected were limited. At a false discovery rate of 0.05, a later analysis linked some 17,000 TCR beta sequences to specific HLA alleles. Immune exposure information for the cohort was limited to CMV serostatus.

The cohort comprised 550 to 700 healthy bone marrow donors. All cohort members were sampled while nominally healthy, although unrecorded immune exposures were likely present. The donor was CMV seronegative and belonged to the group of 350 to 400 seronegative cohort members. Every donor gave a peripheral blood sample, and the peripheral blood mononuclear cells from that sample were used for TCR beta sequencing. The Qiagen DNeasy Blood Extraction Kit was used to extract genomic DNA from the blood cell samples. The CDR3, from cysteine to phenylalanine, totals 13 residues. Only the CDR3 region is kept as DNA, spanning 39 bases read in frame from base 1. From a lookup of the germline V gene (reference sequence), CDR1 and CDR2 are SEHNR and FQNEAQ. V loses 2 bases, J loses 0 bases, and the germline ends lie 3 bases apart. In the case of this clone: No antigen is known for it. Within one base of it there is no much larger clone, and no base qualities were kept.

Library construction relied on the immunoSEQ multiplex PCR assay. For the multiplex PCR, a mixture combining 60 forward primers for TCR Vbeta segments and 13 reverse primers for TCR Jbeta segments was used. The CDR3 region of rearranged TCR beta genes was amplified from genomic DNA by a multiplex PCR assay. The Illumina HiSeq System was used to sequence the amplified TCR beta libraries as 87-base-pair reads. Processing in the source paper ran as follows. In a later analysis, tens of millions of unique TCR beta chains were counted across the approximately 670 repertoires, and roughly 9.9 million of these chains were shared by at least two donors. Raw reads were error-corrected and collapsed into unique sequences by a nearest-neighbor algorithm in which closely related sequences were merged to remove PCR and sequencing errors. To assign V, D and J gene segments, CDR3 sequences were aligned to IMGT reference sequences. For a sequence to be retained, at least a six-nucleotide match to both a V gene segment and a J gene segment was required. A rearrangement counted as productive if the CDR3 had no stop codons and remained in frame with V and J, and every other rearrangement counted as non-productive. Following IMGT convention, CDR3 was defined as the stretch from the second conserved V-encoded cysteine to the conserved J-encoded phenylalanine. Sequences without an unambiguous match to a single V gene segment were excluded from the earlier analysis of about 600 of the donors. In an earlier analysis of several hundred of the donors, V segments were called functional above 56.7% productive rearrangements and were called segregating when the between-donor standard deviation exceeded 5%. A statistical classification framework was built to diagnose cytomegalovirus status from the catalog of TCR beta chain sequences. In a later analysis, TCR nucleotide sequences were compared against IMGT/GENE-DB human TR gene sequences so that V and J genes could be assigned. A later analysis assigned CDR3 sequences and most-parsimonious VDJ recombination scenarios with the TCRdist pipeline. In a later analysis, every TCR beta chain was defined by the combination of its CDR3 amino acid sequence and its V-gene family, and reads without a unique V-gene family were dropped. As a way to deal with suspected cross-contamination and a sequencing artifact, a later analysis dropped 450 to 600 nucleotide sequences that were highly shared and had low generation probability. In a later analysis, a clonal expansion index for each public chain was calculated from normalized within-repertoire ranks of inferred template counts. A later analysis computed generation probabilities with a VDJ recombination model fitted to out-of-frame rearrangements, and checked the results against IGoR. Hypergeometric tests were used in a later analysis to score TCR-TCR, TCR-HLA and TCR-CMV co-occurrence, with a repertoire-size bias correction applied to the TCR pairs. A later analysis estimated false discovery rates by permuting HLA or CMV assignments 20 times. In a later analysis, co-occurring TCRs were grouped with DBSCAN, and TCRdist sequence similarity was added when clustering was performed within HLA-allele-positive subsets. Repertoires with fewer than 30,000 or more than 120,000 public chains, plus five repertoires with anomalous nucleotide sharing, were excluded from co-occurrence clustering. TCRdb stores this immuneACCESS table with in-frame sequences only. Part of the clones is absent; in the studies checked, under half of the shortfall reflects unresolved V genes, and no reason is known for the rest. V, J and clone size were drawn from that table, and D and trimming were deduced from the DNA. The sample table holds 120,000 to 150,000 clones, of which around 79% were seen once. More than 0.95% of the sample is held by the ten biggest clonotypes.

This clonotype originated in a young man in good health and CMV-seronegative. This sequence uses TRBV7-9 and TRBJ2-3; a confident D gene designation cannot be given. Sequencing was performed on PBMCs. The CDR3 in this case is CASSLPSTDTQYF. The DNA sequence reads TGTGCCAGCAGCTTACCTAGCACAGATACGCAGTATTTT.